Below, 12 T cell receptor beta chains from the same sample are listed, as sequenced in a study of early T cells in non-severe SARS-CoV-2 infection. From the 5' RACE reads, TCRdb called clonotypes with MiXCR, one entry per CDR3 protein. The sample consists of about 61,000 distinct CDR3 sequences, about 12% of them appearing once. The specimen was whole blood, collected at baseline. The receptors originated from an adult who was a healthcare worker with PCR-confirmed SARS-CoV-2 infection or an uninfected control (not recorded which). The donor label of this sample is uncertain.

As DNA, the CDR3 is TGTGCCAGCAGTGACTATGGGGCGCGGACTGAAGCTTTCTTT. It specifies CASSDYGARTEAFF. This rearrangement joins TRBV2 to TRBJ1-1; possibly TRBD1 for D (5 bases). V dropped 3 bases and J dropped 5 bases, with 13 bases sitting between them. Looked up from germline, CDR1 is SNHLY and CDR2 is FYNNEI. This CDR3 is 14 amino acids long.

This clonotype was recorded many times. This chain connects TRBV12-3 or TRBV12-4 to TRBJ1-2; D is ambiguous. This CDR3 spans 16 amino acids. The ends were cut back, 3 bases at V and 0 bases at J, with 14 bases in the middle. The CDR3 DNA follows: TGTGCCAGCAGTTTCTTCTCCAAGACAACTAACTATGGCTACACCTTC. Protein: CASSFFSKTTNYGYTF.

The rearrangement links TRBV29-1 to TRBJ2-3, with 7 bases lining up with TRBD1. This CDR3 region has 14 residues. The germline V gene has CDR1 SQVTM and CDR2 ANQGSEA. Here the CDR3 DNA reads TGCACCTCGCCGAGGGGGCTGGGCACAGATACGCAGTATTTT. Residues: CTSPRGLGTDTQYF.

This chain uses TRBV2 with TRBJ2-1, with 8 positions matching TRBD1. Germline V gene sequence: CDR1 SNHLY, CDR2 FYNNEI. Trimming removed 8 bases from V and 6 bases from J; junction bases left unmatched: 9. There are 14 residues in the CDR3. CDR3 sequence (DNA): TGTGCCAGCGCCCCGGGACAGGTACTCAATGAGCAGTTCTTC. Translating gives CASAPGQVLNEQFF.

This clonotype was observed a few times. The V gene is TRBV6-6, the J gene TRBJ2-7, with TRBD1 matching over 10 bases. This CDR3 spans 13 amino acids. Germline V gives CDR1 MNHNY, CDR2 SVGAGI (reference sequence). V shed 8 bases, J shed 3 bases, and the junction held 4 bases outside the gene matches. The CDR3 protein is CASGTGAFYEQYV. CDR3 DNA sequence: TGTGCCAGCGGGACAGGGGCGTTCTACGAGCAGTACGTC.

The J gene is TRBJ1-6, the V gene TRBV2; 10 bases match TRBD1. The germline CDR1 and CDR2 sequences are SNHLY and FYNNEI. V trimming: 7 bases; J trimming: 10 bases; junction bases outside the gene matches: 10. This CDR3 contains 15 residues. The CDR3 region has the DNA TGTGCCAGCACCCGCTCCGGGACAGGGGACTCACCCCTCCACTTT. Protein sequence: CASTRSGTGDSPLHF. Full variable domain (remainder filled in from reference TRBV2 and TRBJ1-6): EPEVTQTPSHQVTQMGQEVILRCVPISNHLYFYWYRQILGQKVEFLVSFYNNEISEKSEIFDDQFSVERPDGSNFTLKIRSTKLEDSAMYFCASTRSGTGDSPLHFGNGTRLTVT.

The CDR3 coding sequence is TGTGCCAGCAGGTCGCAGGGGGCGGATGGAGAGACCCAGTACTTC. Its translation: CASRSQGADGETQYF. The chain couples TRBV7-2 to TRBJ2-5; TRBD1 agrees at 8 bases. Germline loops: CDR1 SGHTA, CDR2 FQGNSA. The CDR3 is 15 residues long. Trimming took 6 bases from V and 4 from J; bases not matched to a gene: 10.

This clonotype has more than one count but fewer than ten. The chain combines TRBV20-1 with TRBJ2-2, with a weak D call TRBD1 (6 bases). V lost 3 bases, J lost 0 bases, and 17 bases lay in between. From germline, CDR1 is DFQATT and CDR2 SNEGSKA (reference sequence). This CDR3 spans 17 amino acids. CDR3: CSARGFWDTTNTGELFF. The CDR3 bases are TGCAGTGCTAGGGGGTTTTGGGACACAACGAACACCGGGGAGCTGTTTTTT.

The CDR3 here is CSAVDWVSTDTQYF. CDR3 coding DNA: TGCAGTGCCGTGGACTGGGTTTCCACAGATACGCAGTATTTT. This chain links TRBV20-1 with TRBJ2-3; possibly TRBD2 for D (5 bases). Germline-derived CDR1 and CDR2 are DFQATT and SNEGSKA (reference sequence). V gave up 6 bases and J gave up 2 bases, with 15 bases separating them. This CDR3 contains 14 residues.

The chain links TRBV30 to TRBJ1-2; D not certain. CDR3 length: 13 amino acids. The germline gives CDR1 GTSNPN, CDR2 SVGIG (reference sequence). V gave up 2 bases and J gave up 2 bases, with 9 bases separating them. The CDR3 bases are TGTGCCTGGAGTTTGACGGCAAACTATGGCTACACCTTC. It specifies CAWSLTANYGYTF.

CDR3 amino acids: CASRLGQGSSYGYTF. The CDR3 DNA is TGTGCCAGCAGGCTGGGACAGGGCTCTAGCTATGGCTACACCTTC. The chain is built from TRBV12-3 or TRBV12-4 and TRBJ1-2; 9 nucleotides line up with TRBD1. The CDR3 sequence is 15 residues long. Trimming removed 6 bases from V and 4 bases from J; junction bases left unmatched: 9.

This CDR3 is CASIKTAGPEQYV. In nucleotides, the CDR3 is TGTGCCAGCATCAAGACAGCTGGCCCCGAGCAGTACGTC. The chain uses TRBV2 and TRBJ2-7; TRBD1 might be the D (5 bases). The CDR3 totals 13 residues. V lost 7 bases and J 6 bases, leaving 16 bases between the germline ends. The germline V gene encodes CDR1 SNHLY and CDR2 FYNNEI.